The clone carrying this TCR beta chain was seen just once. The target antigen is unknown. Profiled with immunoSEQ multiplex PCR; TCRdb holds only in-frame clones, not every one. This sample has tens of thousands of clones; 86% occur once, and the top ten carry about 2.7%. The data stem from a study of OX40 agonist ivuxolimab in advanced cancers. General study results and limits: By week 6 at 0.1 to 3.0 mg/kg, blood CD4+ and CD8+ T cells had expanded clonally.

Germline CDR1 reads SGHRS; CDR2 reads YFSETQ. This CDR3 is 14 amino acids long. V lost 3 bases and J lost 0, with 10 bases in between. The material sequenced was CD4+ or CD8+ T cells sorted from blood, taken in a trial of the OX40 agonist ivuxolimab. The V call is TRBV5-1, the J call TRBJ2-7; D remains ambiguous. The receptor was derived from an adult with an advanced solid tumor such as melanoma, head and neck, liver or kidney cancer. The CDR3 DNA follows: TGCGCCAGCAGCTCTACCGGCATCTCCTACGAGCAGTACTTC. Protein product: CASSSTGISYEQYF.